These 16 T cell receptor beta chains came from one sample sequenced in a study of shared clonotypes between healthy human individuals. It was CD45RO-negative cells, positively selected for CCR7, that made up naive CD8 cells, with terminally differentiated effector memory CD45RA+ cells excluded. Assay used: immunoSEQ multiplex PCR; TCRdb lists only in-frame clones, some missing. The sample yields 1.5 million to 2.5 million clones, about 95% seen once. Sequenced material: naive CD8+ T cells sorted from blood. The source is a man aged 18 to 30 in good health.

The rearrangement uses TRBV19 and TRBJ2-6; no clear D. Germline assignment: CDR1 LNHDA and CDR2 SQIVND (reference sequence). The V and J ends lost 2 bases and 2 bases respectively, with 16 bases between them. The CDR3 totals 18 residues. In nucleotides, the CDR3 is TGTGCCAGTAGTATATTGGGCAGCGCAGAGACTGGGGCCAACGTCCTGACTTTC. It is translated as CASSILGSAETGANVLTF. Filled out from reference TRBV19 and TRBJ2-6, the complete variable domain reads DGGITQSPKYLFRKEGQNVTLSCEQNLNHDAMYWYRQDPGQGLRLIYYSQIVNDFQKGDIAEGYSVSREKKESFPLTVTSAQKNPTAFYLCASSILGSAETGANVLTFGAGSRLTVL.

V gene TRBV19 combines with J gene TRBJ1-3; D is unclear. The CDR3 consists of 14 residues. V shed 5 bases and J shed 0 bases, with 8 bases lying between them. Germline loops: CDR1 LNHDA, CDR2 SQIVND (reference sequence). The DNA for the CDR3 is TGTGCCAGTAGTCCTCCAAACTCTGGAAACACCATATATTTT. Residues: CASSPPNSGNTIYF.

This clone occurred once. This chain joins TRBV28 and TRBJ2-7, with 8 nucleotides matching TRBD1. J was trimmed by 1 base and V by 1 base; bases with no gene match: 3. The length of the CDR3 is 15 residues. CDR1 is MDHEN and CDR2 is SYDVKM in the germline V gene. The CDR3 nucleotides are TGTGCCAGCAGTTTATCCAGGACAGGGTCCTACGAGCAGTACTTC. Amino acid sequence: CASSLSRTGSYEQYF.

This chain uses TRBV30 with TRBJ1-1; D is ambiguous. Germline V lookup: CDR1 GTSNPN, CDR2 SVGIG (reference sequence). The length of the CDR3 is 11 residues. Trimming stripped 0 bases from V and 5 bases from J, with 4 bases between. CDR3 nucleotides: TGTGCCTGGAGTGTACAAACTGAAGCTTTCTTT. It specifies CAWSVQTEAFF.

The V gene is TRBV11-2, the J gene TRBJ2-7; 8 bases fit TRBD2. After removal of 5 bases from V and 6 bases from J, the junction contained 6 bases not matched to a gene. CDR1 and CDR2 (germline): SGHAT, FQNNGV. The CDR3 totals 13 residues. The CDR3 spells CASSPGLVSEQYF. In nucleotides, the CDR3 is TGTGCCAGCAGCCCGGGACTAGTTTCCGAGCAGTACTTC.

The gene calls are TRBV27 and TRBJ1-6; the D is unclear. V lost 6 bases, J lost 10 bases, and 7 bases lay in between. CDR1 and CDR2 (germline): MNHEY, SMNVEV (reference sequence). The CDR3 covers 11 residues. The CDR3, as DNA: TGTGCCAGCAGCGATGGATCACCCCTCCACTTT. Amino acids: CASSDGSPLHF.

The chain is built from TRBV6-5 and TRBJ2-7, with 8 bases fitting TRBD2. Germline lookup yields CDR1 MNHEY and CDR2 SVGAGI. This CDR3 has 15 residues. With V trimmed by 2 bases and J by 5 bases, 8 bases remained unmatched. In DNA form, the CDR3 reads TGTGCCAGCAGTTACATGAGCGGGAGCCCGAACGAGCAGTACTTC. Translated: CASSYMSGSPNEQYF.

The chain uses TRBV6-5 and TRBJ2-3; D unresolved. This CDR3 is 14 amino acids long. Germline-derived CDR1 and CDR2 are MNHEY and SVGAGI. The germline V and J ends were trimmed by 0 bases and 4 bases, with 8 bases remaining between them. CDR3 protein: CASSYSLRSDTQYF. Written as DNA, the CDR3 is TGTGCCAGCAGTTACTCTTTACGTTCAGATACGCAGTATTTT.

CDR3 bases: TGTGCCAGTACTGGTGCAACTAATGAAAAACTGTTTTTT. Its protein is CASTGATNEKLFF. The V gene is TRBV19, the J gene TRBJ1-4; D remains unclear. The length of the CDR3 is 13 residues. Germline values: CDR1 LNHDA, CDR2 SQIVND (reference sequence). V gave up 7 bases and J gave up 0 bases, with 6 bases separating them.

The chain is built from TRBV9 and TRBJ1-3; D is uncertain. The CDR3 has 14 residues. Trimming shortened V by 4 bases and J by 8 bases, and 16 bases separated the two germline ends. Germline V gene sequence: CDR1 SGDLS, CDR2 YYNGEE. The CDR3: CASSPGSLGDTIYF. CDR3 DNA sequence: TGTGCCAGCAGCCCGGGCAGTCTCGGGGACACCATATATTTT. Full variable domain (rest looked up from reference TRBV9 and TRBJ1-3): DSGVTQTPKHLITATGQRVTLRCSPRSGDLSVYWYQQSLDQGLQFLIQYYNGEERAKGNILERFSAQQFPDLHSELNLSSLELGDSALYFCASSPGSLGDTIYFGEGSWLTVV.

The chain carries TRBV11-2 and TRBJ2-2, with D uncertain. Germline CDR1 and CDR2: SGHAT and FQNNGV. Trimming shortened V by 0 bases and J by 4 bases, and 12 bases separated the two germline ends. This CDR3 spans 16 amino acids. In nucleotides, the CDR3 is TGTGCCAGCAGCTTAGAAGCTAGAATCGTCACCGGGGAGCTGTTTTTT. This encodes CASSLEARIVTGELFF.

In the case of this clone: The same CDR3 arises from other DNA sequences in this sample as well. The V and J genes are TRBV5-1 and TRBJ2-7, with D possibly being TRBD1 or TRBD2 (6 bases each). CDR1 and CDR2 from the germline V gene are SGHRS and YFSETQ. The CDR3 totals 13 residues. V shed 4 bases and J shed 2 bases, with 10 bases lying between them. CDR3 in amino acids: CASSAGQAYEQYF. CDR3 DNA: TGCGCCAGCAGCGCGGGACAAGCCTACGAGCAGTACTTC.

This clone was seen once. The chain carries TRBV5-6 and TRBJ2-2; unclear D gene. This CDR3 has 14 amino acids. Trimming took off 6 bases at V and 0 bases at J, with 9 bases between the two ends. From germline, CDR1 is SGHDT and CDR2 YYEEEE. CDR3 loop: CASTPWANTGELFF. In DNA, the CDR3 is TGTGCCAGCACCCCTTGGGCGAACACCGGGGAGCTGTTTTTT.

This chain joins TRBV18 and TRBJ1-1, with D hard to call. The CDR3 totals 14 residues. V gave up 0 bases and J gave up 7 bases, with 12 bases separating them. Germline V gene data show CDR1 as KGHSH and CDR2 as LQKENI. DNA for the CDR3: TGTGCCAGCTCACCACCGGAGGCCCTAGGTGAAGCTTTCTTT. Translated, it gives CASSPPEALGEAFF. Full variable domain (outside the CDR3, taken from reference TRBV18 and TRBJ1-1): NAGVMQNPRHLVRRRGQEARLRCSPMKGHSHVYWYRQLPEEGLKFMVYLQKENIIDESGMPKERFSAEFPKEGPSILRIQQVVRGDSAAYFCASSPPEALGEAFFGQGTRLTVV.

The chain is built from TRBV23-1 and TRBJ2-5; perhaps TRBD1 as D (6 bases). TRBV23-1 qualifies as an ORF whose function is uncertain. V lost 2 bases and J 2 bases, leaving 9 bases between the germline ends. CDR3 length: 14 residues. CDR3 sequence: CASSQQTGQETQYF. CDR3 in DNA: TGCGCCAGCAGTCAACAGACAGGACAAGAGACCCAGTACTTC.

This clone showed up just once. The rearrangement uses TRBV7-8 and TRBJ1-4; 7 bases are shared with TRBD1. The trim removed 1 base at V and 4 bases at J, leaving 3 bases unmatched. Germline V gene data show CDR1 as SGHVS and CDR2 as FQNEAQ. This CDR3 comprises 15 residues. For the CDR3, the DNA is TGTGCCAGCAGCTTAGTGGCAGGGGGTAATGAAAAACTGTTTTTT. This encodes CASSLVAGGNEKLFF. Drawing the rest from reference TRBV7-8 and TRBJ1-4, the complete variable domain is GAGVSQSPRYKVAKRGQDVALRCDPISGHVSLFWYQQALGQGPEFLTYFQNEAQLDKSGLPSDRFFAERPEGSVSTLKIQRTQQEDSAVYLCASSLVAGGNEKLFFGSGTQLSVL.